This TCR beta chain was sequenced during a study of blood T cell repertoires in COVID-19 (dated by TCRdb to about 2020). About the study as a whole: Samples covering the acute and convalescent phases of COVID-19 were provided by collaborators in the United States, Italy and Spain. The repertoires were made available in a free public database intended to serve as a resource for research on the immune response to SARS-CoV-2. The prospective study material was composed of cDNA or gDNA derived from T cells, B-cell-depleted T cells, or PBMCs. Samples were obtained from the ongoing ImmuneRACE study (first 160 participants) and from 1,254 subjects provided by 6 global collaborators. HLA class I and class II types, where available, came from metadata supplied by the sample provider rather than from assay-based typing. Deeply sampled blood TCRbeta repertoires from subjects exposed to, actively infected with, or recovered from COVID-19 were included in the dataset. The sample metadata nearly always contained a de-identified subject ID, COVID-19 status, age in years and sex. Study-wide conclusions, independent of this receptor: How much clinical and demographic metadata was included differed by source and by participant, and the metadata was provided uncurated.

TCRbeta CDR3 regions were amplified from genomic DNA using the immunoSEQ Assay, a bias-controlled multiplex PCR. Concerning the study's data processing: Nucleated cell counts per sample were estimated from amplification of reference gene primers within the assay. To quantify the absolute abundance of each unique TCRbeta CDR3 rearrangement, sequence reads were collapsed and filtered. Productive Simpson clonality was computed per sample as the square root of Simpson's diversity index over productive rearrangements. TCRdb provides this immuneACCESS table in a form limited to in-frame rearrangements. Some clones are lacking; in checked studies, under half of them reflect an unresolved V gene, and why the rest are absent is not known. V, J and clone size are taken as reported in that table, and D and trimming were inferred from the DNA itself. Recorded for this sample are about 190,000 clones; 75% to 85% of them occurred a single time. 17% of the sample goes to the ten largest clones.

Regarding this clone: Its antigen has not been determined. One base away there is no much larger clone; base qualities are not given.

Participants in the prospective study were enrolled through a virtual design, were aged 18 to 89 years, and lived in about 25 United States geographic areas. To assign participants to cohorts, the prospective study relied on clinical history that participants themselves reported in a screening survey and a study questionnaire. Each participant in the prospective study had whole blood, serum and a nasopharyngeal or oropharyngeal swab collected by mobile phlebotomists. Participants in the prospective study had the option to provide additional blood draws and questionnaires over a roughly two-month period. Before DNA extraction, prospective study blood samples were shipped either frozen or at room temperature. Taken from the germline V gene, the CDR1 and CDR2 loops are MDHEN and SYDVKM. V was cut back by 3 bases and J by 4 bases, leaving a gap of 10 bases between them. Reading from cysteine to phenylalanine, the CDR3 counts 15 amino acids. Only the CDR3 portion is preserved as DNA: 45 bases, with reading frame beginning at the first base.

This sequence was found in a woman aged 45-60 years with acute COVID-19. The sequencing sample was made of PBMCs or T cells enriched from blood (not recorded which). The chain is made from TRBV28 and TRBJ2-6; TRBD2 is possibly the D segment (6 matching bases). The DNA sequence is TGTGCCAGCAGTTTGCGGGGAACAGGGGCCAACGTCCTGACTTTC. Translation gives CASSLRGTGANVLTF.